The following is a TCR beta chain sequence with its context. Its antigen is unknown. Libraries were prepared by immunoSEQ multiplex PCR; TCRdb keeps only in-frame clonotypes and omits some of them. Of more than 80,000 clones listed, 85% to 90% were seen once; the top ten hold 10%. This entry belongs to a study of T cell responses to AZD1222 COVID-19 vaccine. CDR3 length: 17 amino acids. Germline CDR1 reads LGHNA; CDR2 reads YNFKEQ. Losses at the gene ends were 1 base for V and 2 bases for J; bases not matched to a gene: 8. Study findings and constraints: Reports say nearly half of spike-specific TCRs go after unmutated variant regions. Spike-specific TCR breadth and depth rose after two AZD1222 doses.

The TCR was taken from an adult in good health. Source: peripheral blood, taken on day 0 of MenACWY control vaccination. The rearrangement links TRBV4-2 to TRBJ2-5, with 9 nucleotides matching TRBD1. CDR3 nucleotide sequence: TGTGCCAGCAGCCAAGGAGGGGACAGGGCAATACAAGAGACCCAGTACTTC. It encodes CASSQGGDRAIQETQYF.